The rows below give T cell receptor beta chains drawn from one sample of a study of Graves' ophthalmopathy and Graves' hyperthyroidism. TCRdb redid the calling of the multiplex PCR reads with MiXCR, one entry per CDR3 protein. Found here are 500,000 to 700,000 distinct CDR3 sequences, about 24% of them singletons; the top ten hold more than 5.5%. The sequencing input was peripheral blood. The receptors originated from a woman aged 18-29 years with stable Graves' hyperthyroidism. Some clones in this sample may be carry-over from other donors' samples. CDR3s include the opening cysteine and the closing phenylalanine or tryptophan. A D gene is named only where the DNA matches it firmly. Size tells how often a clone was seen (once, few, many) or the class of an expanded clone, and some rows leave it out.

j_call v_call cdr3_length clone_size d_call cdr3_aa cdr3_nt
TRBJ1-1 TRBV24-1 15 few - CATSDFKSEYTEAFF TGTGCCACCAGTGATTTTAAGTCCGAATACACTGAAGCTTTCTTT
TRBJ1-2 TRBV19 14 many - CASSLRTGLIGYTF TGTGCCAGTAGTCTCCGGACGGGATTGATCGGCTACACCTTC
TRBJ2-2 TRBV11-2 14 - - CASSLERYTGELFF TGTGCCAGCAGCTTAGAGCGGTACACCGGGGAGCTGTTTTTT
TRBJ1-2 TRBV5-5 15 many - CASSPSSTTLYGYTF TGTGCCAGCAGCCCGAGCAGCACCACCCTCTATGGCTACACCTTC
TRBJ2-5 TRBV4-1 14 many TRBD1 CASSQEQGRETQYF TGCGCCAGCAGCCAGGAACAGGGGAGAGAGACCCAGTACTTC
TRBJ1-1 TRBV6-1 11 many - CASSDPTEAFF TGTGCCAGCAGTGACCCCACTGAAGCTTTCTTT
TRBJ1-5 TRBV27 14 few TRBD1 CASSLLTGDQPQHF TGTGCCAGCAGTTTACTGACAGGGGATCAGCCCCAGCATTTT
TRBJ2-5 TRBV24-1 15 few - CATSDYTRDQETQYF TGTGCCACCAGTGACTACACAAGGGACCAAGAGACCCAGTACTTC
TRBJ1-2 TRBV12-3/TRBV12-4 15 many TRBD1 CASSQDRANNYGYTF TGTGCCAGCAGTCAAGACAGGGCGAATAACTATGGCTACACCTTC
TRBJ2-5 TRBV10-1 13 - - CASSGASKETQYF TGCGCCAGCTCCGGGGCGTCAAAAGAGACCCAGTACTTC
TRBJ2-2 TRBV12-3/TRBV12-4 15 many TRBD1 CASSTGQGDTGELFF TGTGCCAGCAGCACGGGACAGGGCGACACCGGGGAGCTGTTTTTT
TRBJ1-3 TRBV20-1 15 - - CSARDHRSSGNTIYF TGCAGTGCTAGAGATCATAGGAGCTCTGGAAACACCATATATTTT
TRBJ1-5 TRBV6-2/TRBV6-3 15 many - CASSSRWPEGQPQHF TGTGCCAGCAGCTCCAGGTGGCCAGAGGGGCAGCCCCAGCATTTT
TRBJ2-3 TRBV20-1 14 many - CSASGARSVDTQYF TGCAGTGCTTCGGGAGCACGTAGTGTAGATACGCAGTATTTT
TRBJ1-1 TRBV2 17 - - CASSEALWGLGNTEAFF TGTGCCAGCAGTGAAGCGCTTTGGGGTTTAGGGAACACTGAAGCTTTCTTT
TRBJ2-6 TRBV2 20 - - CASSEPEYLSGASGANVLTF TGTGCCAGCAGTGAACCCGAATACCTCTCAGGGGCGTCTGGGGCCAACGTCCTGACTTTC
TRBJ2-7 TRBV11-2 12 many - CASTLKGYEQYF TGTGCCAGCACATTAAAGGGGTACGAGCAGTACTTC
TRBJ1-2 TRBV12-3/TRBV12-4 14 - - CASSFGPGGGGYTF TGTGCCAGCAGTTTTGGCCCCGGGGGCGGTGGCTACACCTTC
TRBJ1-5 TRBV6-5 15 many - CASNYFREGNQPQHF TGTGCCAGCAATTACTTCCGGGAGGGCAATCAGCCCCAGCATTTT
TRBJ1-1 TRBV3-1 13 many - CASTEQRGTEAFF TGTGCCAGCACTGAGCAGAGGGGCACTGAAGCTTTCTTT
TRBJ1-3 TRBV5-8 17 many TRBD1 CASSTDREAIAGNTIYF TGTGCCAGCAGCACGGACAGGGAGGCGATCGCTGGAAACACCATATATTTT
TRBJ2-7 TRBV19 16 many TRBD2 CASSTLSGRALYEQYF TGTGCCAGTAGTACCCTGAGCGGGAGGGCCTTGTACGAGCAGTACTTC
TRBJ2-7 TRBV11-2 16 few - CASSPGGGACSYEQYF TGTGCCAGCAGCCCGGGGGGCGGGGCGTGCTCCTACGAGCAGTACTTC
TRBJ2-7 TRBV7-2 14 many - CASSLAVPTYEQYF TGTGCCAGCAGCTTAGCGGTCCCGACCTACGAGCAGTACTTC
TRBJ2-2 TRBV5-6 16 many - CASSLAAGQGTGELFF TGTGCCAGCAGCTTGGCGGCAGGCCAGGGCACCGGGGAGCTGTTTTTT
TRBJ1-2 TRBV27 13 many - CASSLSGRGGYTF TGTGCCAGCAGTTTATCAGGACGCGGGGGCTACACCTTC
TRBJ2-7 TRBV29-1 11 few - CSVGRGDEQYF TGCAGCGTTGGCAGGGGCGACGAGCAGTACTTC
TRBJ2-4 TRBV5-1 16 many TRBD2 CASSRPEVGGEDIQYF TGCGCCAGCAGCAGGCCCGAGGTGGGAGGGGAGGACATTCAGTACTTC
TRBJ1-2 TRBV19 13 many - CASSWTASYGYTF TGTGCCAGTAGTTGGACAGCGAGCTATGGCTACACCTTC
TRBJ1-5 TRBV20-1 13 many - CSAQDSHNQPQHF TGCAGTGCCCAGGACAGTCACAATCAGCCCCAGCATTTT
TRBJ2-2 TRBV15 13 many - CATSRRGVGELFF TGTGCCACCAGCCGACGAGGGGTCGGGGAGCTGTTTTTT
TRBJ2-3 TRBV6-1 12 many - CASSITGSVFSF TGTGCCAGCAGTATTACAGGGTCCGTTTTCAGTTTT
TRBJ1-2 TRBV2 13 many - CASSDSYSNGYTF TGTGCCAGCAGTGACTCCTATTCAAATGGCTACACCTTC
TRBJ1-2 TRBV5-5 14 many - CASSLKGSGYGYTF TGTGCCAGCAGCTTGAAGGGTAGTGGCTATGGCTACACCTTC
TRBJ1-2 TRBV2 16 - - CASSAGTSVLGYGYTF TGTGCCAGCAGTGCCGGGACATCCGTGTTGGGCTATGGCTACACCTTC
TRBJ1-1 TRBV2 15 many - CASSEDGAMNTEAFF TGTGCCAGCAGTGAAGATGGAGCCATGAACACTGAAGCTTTCTTT
TRBJ2-6 TRBV7-3 18 many TRBD1 CASSSRDRGFSGANVLTF TGTGCCAGCAGCTCTAGGGACAGGGGGTTCTCCGGGGCCAACGTCCTGACTTTC
TRBJ2-7 TRBV7-8 16 many TRBD2 CASSSPGTSGSYEQYF TGTGCCAGCAGCTCACCCGGGACTAGCGGGAGCTACGAGCAGTACTTC
TRBJ1-5 TRBV6-2/TRBV6-3 16 many TRBD1 CASSYSTGASNQPQHF TGTGCCAGCAGTTACTCGACAGGGGCGAGCAATCAGCCCCAGCATTTT
TRBJ2-7 TRBV30 17 - TRBD2 CAWTGGHGTGELGEQYF TGTGCCTGGACGGGAGGGCATGGCACCGGGGAGCTGGGCGAGCAGTACTTC
TRBJ1-2 TRBV2 13 many - CASSGMEASGYTF TGTGCCAGCAGTGGGATGGAGGCGTCAGGCTACACCTTC
TRBJ1-2 TRBV3-1 14 - - CASSQEFQGYGYTF TGTGCCAGCAGCCAAGAGTTTCAAGGCTATGGCTACACCTTC
TRBJ1-2 TRBV28 15 - - CASRHSGPTQEGYTF TGTGCCAGCAGACACTCCGGGCCCACCCAGGAGGGCTACACCTTC
TRBJ1-2 TRBV7-2 15 many TRBD1 CASSLWAGGEYGYTF TGTGCCAGCAGCTTATGGGCAGGGGGCGAATATGGCTACACCTTC
TRBJ2-4 TRBV10-3 12 few - CAISESANIQYF TGTGCCATCAGTGAGTCAGCAAACATTCAGTACTTC
TRBJ2-2 TRBV20-1 16 few TRBD2 CSARDQLAGNTGELFF TGCAGTGCTAGAGATCAACTAGCGGGGAACACCGGGGAGCTGTTTTTT
TRBJ2-2 TRBV12-3/TRBV12-4 15 many TRBD1 CASRKTGGFTGELFF TGTGCCAGCAGAAAGACAGGGGGCTTCACCGGGGAGCTGTTTTTT
TRBJ1-1 TRBV2 15 - - CASSAGQERNTEAFF TGTGCCAGCAGTGCAGGACAAGAGAGGAACACTGAAGCTTTCTTT
TRBJ2-2 TRBV6-1 15 - - CASKGAGDGTGELFF TGTGCCAGCAAGGGCGCAGGGGATGGCACCGGGGAGCTGTTTTTT
TRBJ2-7 TRBV12-3/TRBV12-4 13 - - CASSRETDYEQYF TGTGCCAGCAGTCGAGAGACAGATTACGAGCAGTACTTC
TRBJ1-2 TRBV6-1 12 - TRBD1 CASRDRAQGYTF TGTGCCAGCCGTGACAGGGCCCAGGGCTACACCTTC
TRBJ1-6 TRBV4-1 15 - TRBD1 CASSEEDRTDSPLHF TGCGCCAGCAGCGAGGAGGACAGGACTGATTCACCCCTCCACTTT
TRBJ1-2 TRBV29-1 13 many - CSVVGGRGYGYTF TGCAGCGTTGTCGGGGGGCGCGGCTATGGCTACACCTTC
TRBJ2-2 TRBV5-1 16 few TRBD1 CASSSRQGAQPGELFF TGCGCCAGCAGCTCCCGACAGGGGGCACAACCCGGGGAGCTGTTTTTT
TRBJ2-5 TRBV2 15 many - CASTSDSGFVETQYF TGTGCCAGCACCTCGGACAGTGGGTTTGTCGAGACCCAGTACTTC
TRBJ1-2 TRBV12-3/TRBV12-4 16 - TRBD1 CASSSGQANNHYGYTF TGTGCCAGCAGTTCGGGACAGGCAAATAATCACTATGGCTACACCTTC
TRBJ1-1 TRBV28 16 - TRBD1 CASSLTGTGGLAEAFF TGTGCCAGCAGCCTAACCGGGACAGGGGGACTAGCTGAAGCTTTCTTT